The next 15 T cell receptor beta chains were all read from a single sample in a study of T-cell memory formation after mild COVID-19. TCRdb used MiXCR to reprocess the 5' RACE reads, holding one entry per CDR3 protein. This table has 65,000 to 90,000 distinct CDR3 sequences, more than 10% appearing once. The specimen was PBMCs or a T cell subset sorted from them (not recorded which). These receptors originate from a man between 18 and 35 years old who had mild COVID-19 (a few samples of this study predate the infection). Cell type and time point are not known.

The rearrangement uses TRBV5-6 and TRBJ2-5, with D uncertain. The CDR3 loop spans 17 amino acids. Trimming pared 1 base from V and 5 bases from J, leaving 21 bases between. Per germline, CDR1 SGHDT and CDR2 YYEEEE. CDR3 DNA sequence: TGTGCCAGCAGCTTGATTCGTGTGTACAGCCCCCACGAGACCCAGTACTTC. It specifies CASSLIRVYSPHETQYF.

There are a few counts of this clonotype. The rearrangement joins TRBV19 to TRBJ2-1; no clear D. V was clipped by 1 base and J by 6 bases, with 13 bases between them. Germline V lookup: CDR1 LNHDA, CDR2 SQIVND (reference sequence). The CDR3 is made up of 15 amino acids. CDR3 sequence (DNA): TGTGCCAGTAGTATAGGGAAGGGCCTCTTCAATGAGCAGTTCTTC. This gives the protein CASSIGKGLFNEQFF.

There are a few counts of this clonotype. The CDR3 DNA follows: TGTGCCAGCAGCCCCGGGGGTTGGGTTGGCACAGATACGCAGTATTTT. It encodes CASSPGGWVGTDTQYF. The chain joins TRBV7-8 to TRBJ2-3, with a weak D call TRBD2 (6 bases). The CDR3 is 16 amino acids. The V gene lost 5 bases and the J gene lost 1 base, with 16 bases spanning the gap. Per the germline V gene, CDR1 is SGHVS and CDR2 is FQNEAQ.

V and J are TRBV4-3 and TRBJ1-2, with D possibly TRBD1 on 5 matching bases. Between the trimmed V and J ends, which lost 5 bases and 9 bases, there was a span of 19 bases. The CDR3 loop spans 14 amino acids. Germline V gene lookup returns CDR1 LGHNA and CDR2 YSLEER. CDR3 sequence: CASSTRGTDDRYTF. CDR3 DNA sequence: TGCGCCAGCAGCACCCGGGGCACGGATGATCGCTACACCTTC.

This clonotype came up a few times. This rearrangement joins TRBV7-6 to TRBJ2-3, with TRBD2 identical over 11 bases. CDR1 and CDR2 from the germline V gene are SGHVS and FNYEAQ. The ends lost 3 bases at V and 5 bases at J; junction bases unmatched: 4. This CDR3 contains 15 residues. The CDR3 spells CASSFSGGAVDTQYF. CDR3 nucleotide sequence: TGTGCCAGCAGCTTTAGCGGGGGGGCCGTAGATACGCAGTATTTT.

The chain has TRBV6-2 or TRBV6-3 and TRBJ1-5, with unresolved D. Germline CDR1 MNHEY, CDR2 SVGEGT. The CDR3 is made up of 14 amino acids. Between the trimmed V and J ends, which lost 1 base and 4 bases, there was a span of 8 bases. The CDR3: CASSYYKTNQPQHF. Here the CDR3 DNA reads TGTGCCAGCAGTTACTATAAGACTAATCAGCCCCAGCATTTT.

This clonotype has more than one count but fewer than ten. The junction does not match germline at one end; this may be a read error. CDR3 protein: CATRRGSGNTIYF. The CDR3 region has the DNA TGTGCCACCAGGAGAGGCTCTGGAAACACCATATATTTT. The chain is built from TRBV15 and TRBJ1-3; D ambiguous. Germline CDR1 reads LNHNV; CDR2 reads YYDKDF (reference sequence). The CDR3 covers 13 residues.

This clonotype showed up just a few times. An end of the junction differs from the germline gene, which may be a read error. The V call is TRBV4-1, the J call TRBJ2-7; tentative D call: TRBD1 (6 bases). The CDR3 has 14 amino acids. CDR1 is MGHRA and CDR2 is YSYEKL in the germline V gene. The CDR3 DNA reads as TGCGCCAGCAGCCAAGGGGCCGACAGGCCCCCGGTTATCTTC. Translated: CASSQGADRPPVIF.

This clonotype was recorded a few times. The chain has TRBV29-1 and TRBJ2-1, with a weak D call TRBD1 (6 bases). The V gene lost 4 bases and the J gene lost 6 bases, with 13 bases spanning the gap. The length of the CDR3 is 13 residues. CDR1 and CDR2 from the germline V gene are SQVTM and ANQGSEA. CDR3 nucleotide sequence: TGCAGCGTTGGCCTTGGGACACCCAATGAGCAGTTCTTC. Translating gives CSVGLGTPNEQFF.

Only a few counts were recorded for this clonotype. This chain joins TRBV24-1 and TRBJ2-3; 8 nucleotides align to TRBD1. From germline, CDR1 is KGHDR and CDR2 SFDVKD. Trimming cost V 1 base and J 5 bases; bases outside gene matches: 4. The length of the CDR3 is 15 residues. CDR3 coding DNA: TGTGCCACCAGTGATTTTGCGACAGGGGAAGATACGCAGTATTTT. This codes for CATSDFATGEDTQYF.

The rearrangement joins TRBV30 to TRBJ2-5, with 9 bases that match TRBD2. Germline CDR1 is GTSNPN and CDR2 is SVGIG (reference sequence). Losses at the gene ends were 4 bases for V and 5 bases for J; bases not matched to a gene: 14. There are 16 residues in the CDR3. The CDR3 protein is CAWTPLGRGGAETQYF. As DNA, the CDR3 is TGTGCCTGGACCCCTCTGGGGCGGGGGGGCGCCGAGACCCAGTACTTC. The whole variable domain, filled in from reference TRBV30 and TRBJ2-5, reads SQTIHQWPATLVQPVGSPLSLECTVEGTSNPNLYWYRQAAGRGLQLLFYSVGIGQISSEVPQNLSASRPQDRQFILSSKKLLLSDSGFYLCAWTPLGRGGAETQYFGPGTRLLVL.

The chain links TRBV5-1 to TRBJ2-7, with 10 bases fitting TRBD1. J gave up 3 bases and V 4 bases, and 7 bases lay outside the gene matches. The CDR3 sequence is 15 residues long. The germline gives CDR1 SGHRS, CDR2 YFSETQ. The CDR3 sequence is CASSGPGQGLYEQYF. The CDR3 DNA follows: TGCGCCAGCAGCGGGCCGGGACAGGGGCTCTACGAGCAGTACTTC.

The chain combines TRBV19 with TRBJ1-2, with D possibly matching TRBD1 (5 bases). V shed 5 bases and J shed 4 bases, with 11 bases lying between them. Germline CDR1 is LNHDA and CDR2 is SQIVND (reference sequence). This CDR3 comprises 13 residues. CDR3 region: CASSPGIIYGYTF. The CDR3 bases are TGTGCCAGTAGTCCAGGGATAATCTATGGCTACACCTTC.

As to this clonotype: A junction end diverges from the germline sequence, so it may reflect a read error. The chain couples TRBV7-7 to TRBJ2-5, with TRBD1 as a possible D gene (6 bases). CDR3 length equals 14 residues. Germline V gene sequence: CDR1 SSHAT, CDR2 FNYEAQ (reference sequence). The CDR3 loop is CASSLQGPRETQYF. The CDR3 nucleotides are TGTGCTAGCAGCTTACAGGGCCCACGGGAGACCCAGTACTTC.

The J gene is TRBJ2-1, the V gene TRBV24-1; D call uncertain. CDR3 size: 11 residues. V was cut by 5 bases and J by 6 bases, with 4 bases left in between. Germline V gene data show CDR1 as KGHDR and CDR2 as SFDVKD. CDR3 sequence (DNA): TGTGCCACCAGTGTGGGCAATGAGCAGTTCTTC. Translating gives CATSVGNEQFF.